This T cell receptor (beta chain) was obtained from a study of T cell repertoires in cytomegalovirus infection. TCRdb reprocessed the reads with MiXCR, giving one entry per CDR3 protein. This table holds 450,000 to 550,000 distinct CDR3 sequences, roughly 43% found once. CDR1 and CDR2 from the germline V gene are GTSNPN and SVGIG (reference sequence). The J segment lost 5 bases and the V segment lost 5 bases, leaving 6 bases of the junction unmatched. The CDR3 contains 12 residues. Of note for this clonotype: Antigen unknown.

The J gene is TRBJ2-7, the V gene TRBV30, with 7 bases aligning to TRBD1. The material sequenced was cultured PBMCs, taken from culture after CMV antigen stimulation. This sequence originates from a human donor in good health (CMV status not recorded). Some clones in this sample may be carry-over from other donors' samples. The CDR3 is CAWSNRGDEQYF. The CDR3 bases are TGTGCCTGGTCAAACAGGGGCGACGAGCAGTACTTC.